This entry lists 14 T cell receptor beta chains sequenced from one sample in a study of T cell changes during pregnancy in multiple sclerosis. Repertoires were generated with immunoSEQ multiplex PCR, while TCRdb's copy carries only in-frame clones and drops some. The sample lists 33,000 or so clones; about 92% were seen once. The sample was peripheral blood, taken in the third trimester of pregnancy. The receptors here all came from a female donor in good health, enrolled as a control in a pregnancy study.

The V gene is TRBV19, the J gene TRBJ2-2, with TRBD1 as a possible D gene (6 bases). The germline CDR1 and CDR2 sequences are LNHDA and SQIVND (reference sequence). CDR3 length equals 14 residues. Trimming shortened V by 6 bases and J by 4 bases, and 12 bases separated the two germline ends. CDR3: CASSNQGSTGELFF. CDR3 coding DNA: TGTGCCAGTAGCAACCAGGGGAGCACCGGGGAGCTGTTTTTT. Drawing the rest from reference TRBV19 and TRBJ2-2, the complete variable domain is DGGITQSPKYLFRKEGQNVTLSCEQNLNHDAMYWYRQDPGQGLRLIYYSQIVNDFQKGDIAEGYSVSREKKESFPLTVTSAQKNPTAFYLCASSNQGSTGELFFGEGSRLTVL.

V and J are TRBV2 and TRBJ1-2, with 7 bases aligning to TRBD1. Germline CDR1 and CDR2: SNHLY and FYNNEI. With 7 bases clipped from V and 2 bases from J, the junction kept 7 bases outside the gene matches. The CDR3 spans 14 residues. The CDR3 DNA reads as TGTGCCAGCACCTCCCTGACAGGGAACTATGGCTACACCTTC. Residues: CASTSLTGNYGYTF.

The chain couples TRBV2 to TRBJ1-2; 7 bases align to TRBD1. This CDR3 comprises 15 residues. The V and J ends lost 9 bases and 5 bases, in that order; junction bases with no gene match: 15. Germline assignment: CDR1 SNHLY and CDR2 FYNNEI. The CDR3 reads CARQFDRARVYGYTF. The CDR3 DNA reads as TGTGCCAGACAATTTGACAGGGCCCGAGTTTATGGCTACACCTTC.

The chain couples TRBV7-8 to TRBJ1-4, with a weak D call TRBD1 (5 bases). The V end lost 1 base, the J end lost 13 bases, and 10 bases lay between the germline ends. Germline V gene sequence: CDR1 SGHVS, CDR2 FQNEAQ. This CDR3 spans 12 amino acids. DNA of the CDR3: TGTGCCAGCAGCTTAGTGCTAGGGGTACTGTTTTTT. It encodes CASSLVLGVLFF.

The rearrangement links TRBV28 to TRBJ2-7; TRBD2 matches 10 bases. The V gene end was trimmed by 5 bases and the J gene end by 2 bases; junction bases not matched to a gene: 6. CDR1 is MDHEN and CDR2 is SYDVKM in the germline V gene. The CDR3 covers 15 residues. The CDR3 DNA reads TGTGCCAGCAGTCCCCAGAGCGGGAGGGCCTACGAGCAGTACTTC. Protein: CASSPQSGRAYEQYF. The full variable domain, completed using reference TRBV28 and TRBJ2-7, is DVKVTQSSRYLVKRTGEKVFLECVQDMDHENMFWYRQDPGLGLRLIYFSYDVKMKEKGDIPEGYSVSREKKERFSLILESASTNQTSMYLCASSPQSGRAYEQYFGPGTRLTVT.

This rearrangement joins TRBV6-1 to TRBJ2-7; 10 bases line up with TRBD1. V shed 3 bases and J 4 bases; nucleotides not matched to a gene: 6. The CDR3 is 15 amino acids. Germline V gene data show CDR1 as MNHNS and CDR2 as SASEGT. The CDR3 DNA is TGTGCCAGCAGTGATCGGACAGGGGGGTGGTACGAGCAGTACTTC. This gives the protein CASSDRTGGWYEQYF.

J is TRBJ2-1 and V is TRBV30; the D gene is possibly TRBD1 (5 bases). Germline CDR1 GTSNPN, CDR2 SVGIG (reference sequence). The germline V and J ends were trimmed by 3 bases and 4 bases, with 7 bases remaining between them. CDR3 length: 12 residues. CDR3 sequence reads: CAWRPGYNEQFF. For the CDR3, the DNA is TGTGCCTGGAGACCAGGGTACAATGAGCAGTTCTTC.

V is TRBV6-1 and J is TRBJ2-7; possible D gene TRBD2, 6 bases. The V gene's germline CDR1 is MNHNS and CDR2 SASEGT. Trimming removed 1 base from V and 5 bases from J, with 18 bases in between. The CDR3 extends over 16 amino acids. DNA for the CDR3: TGTGCCAGCAGTGAAGAGTGGTCGACTAGGTATCACGAGCAGTACTTC. It is translated as CASSEEWSTRYHEQYF.

V is TRBV6-6 and J is TRBJ1-1, with a possible D match to TRBD1 (5 bases). The CDR3 covers 15 residues. The germline CDR1 and CDR2 sequences are MNHNY and SVGAGI (reference sequence). The V and J ends lost 5 bases and 4 bases respectively, with 17 bases between them. The CDR3 protein is CASSPRTYLGTEAFF. Written as DNA, the CDR3 is TGTGCCAGCAGTCCACGGACATACCTGGGCACTGAAGCTTTCTTT.

This chain connects TRBV12-5 to TRBJ2-2, with TRBD1 identical over 8 bases. The germline CDR1 and CDR2 sequences are LGHNT and FRNRAP. CDR3 length: 16 amino acids. The V gene end was trimmed by 5 bases and the J gene end by 2 bases; junction bases not matched to a gene: 7. The CDR3 sequence is CASGIGQGGNTGELFF. The CDR3 nucleotides are TGTGCTAGTGGTATCGGACAGGGCGGCAACACCGGGGAGCTGTTTTTT.

V and J are TRBV10-3 and TRBJ2-2, with a possible D match to TRBD2 (6 bases). CDR3 length: 15 residues. Trimming removed 6 bases from V and 2 bases from J, with 13 bases in between. The germline V gene encodes CDR1 ENHRY and CDR2 SYGVKD. This CDR3 reads CAISLGLSNTGELFF. Written as DNA, the CDR3 is TGTGCCATCAGCCTGGGACTTTCTAACACCGGGGAGCTGTTTTTT.

This clone appeared a single time. The chain carries TRBV9 and TRBJ2-3, with 7 bases fitting TRBD2. The germline V gene encodes CDR1 SGDLS and CDR2 YYNGEE. With V trimmed by 4 bases and J by 0 bases, 5 bases remained unmatched. CDR3 length equals 15 residues. The CDR3: CASSLGLQSTDTQYF. CDR3 sequence (DNA): TGTGCCAGCAGCTTGGGACTACAAAGCACAGATACGCAGTATTTT.

The J gene is TRBJ2-7, the V gene TRBV18, with D tentatively TRBD2 (7 bases). This CDR3 has 15 residues. The V gene's germline CDR1 is KGHSH and CDR2 LQKENI. The ends were cut back, 3 bases at V and 5 bases at J, with 17 bases in the middle. In DNA, the CDR3 is TGTGCCAGCTCACCGACTAGCTCCAGGGGAGACGAGCAGTACTTC. Translating gives CASSPTSSRGDEQYF.

This sequence joins TRBV4-2 and TRBJ2-3; TRBD2 aligns across 12 bases. V lost 3 bases to trimming and J lost 10 bases; unmatched junction nucleotides: 8. Germline V gene lookup returns CDR1 LGHNA and CDR2 YNFKEQ. CDR3 length: 15 residues. The CDR3 nucleotides are TGTGCCAGCAGCCAGACTCGACTAGCGGGGGACCCGCAGTATTTT. Translation gives CASSQTRLAGDPQYF.